Sequencing of this TCR beta chain was carried out in a study of T cell responses to AZD1222 COVID-19 vaccine (dated by TCRdb to the early 2020s). Describing the broader study: AZD1222 recipients given second doses at about 4 weeks or at about 12 weeks were pooled, since spike-specific TCR depth and breadth were not found to differ between the two schedules. TCR sequencing covered more than 230 trial participants: 200 to 220 given two doses of AZD1222 and about 26 given two doses of MenACWY control vaccine. Trial participants were enrolled into age subgroups of 18-55, 56-69 and 70-plus years, which contained roughly 150, 30 and 60 TCR-sequenced participants, respectively. What the work shows at the level of the full study, not this receptor alone: Conclusions about previously exposed vaccinees are limited, since just five or six AZD1222 recipients were seropositive for SARS-CoV-2 at baseline. In the small 56-69-year group, the increase in depth fell short of significance, most likely because of low power. Participants were mostly white British and included more females than males, and it was suggested by the authors that clonal diversity may have been underestimated. Because no day 14 peak-response samples were available, the repertoires could be characterized only after the peak T cell response. The whole spike protein was spanned by vaccine-associated CD4 TCRs, and dominant responses were seen in regions 160-218 and 743-854. Epitopes outside the regions mutated in the B.1.351 and B.1.1.7 variants were reportedly recognized by nearly half of the unique spike-specific TCRs. After two AZD1222 doses, both the breadth and the depth of spike-specific TCRs were significantly higher than at day 0 and than in MenACWY recipients.

A note on this clone: Its antigen specificity is not known. Nothing much larger sits one base from this clone, and base qualities are not available.

The V end gives up 0 bases and the J end 4 bases, leaving 9 bases in the junction not matched to a gene. Via the germline V gene, CDR1 is SGHVS and CDR2 FQNEAQ. The CDR3, cysteine through phenylalanine, is 18 amino acids long. Only CDR3 DNA remains: 54 bases, in frame from the first base. Per the publication, the time point label means: baseline before first vaccination. Vaccinee samples came from UK trials COV001 and COV002, including a single-blind randomized controlled phase 2/3 trial of AZD1222 (ChAdOx1 nCoV-19) in healthy adults. For TCRbeta chain sequencing, PBMC samples from trial participants were taken at day 0 and at day 28 after the second dose. The CDR3 regions of human TCRbeta chains were subjected to immunosequencing. On the study's bioinformatics: TCRs in the repertoires were matched against a reference library of SARS-CoV-2-specific TCRs that had been generated with the MIRA antigen-specificity platform. Breadth was defined as the fraction of unique TCRs that were SARS-CoV-2-associated, and depth was defined as the fraction of total T cells that were SARS-CoV-2-associated. Using the MIRA data, each spike-specific TCR was assigned both to the spike region to which the TCR was reactive and to a CD4 or CD8 class. Log10-transformed breadth and depth values were compared by one-way ANOVA with Sidak's multiple comparisons tests. TCRdb took over this immuneACCESS table, retaining in-frame rearrangements with V and J assigned. Such tables are incomplete; in checked studies, under half of the missing clones stem from an unresolved V gene, and the remainder is unexplained. V, J and clone size derive from that table, while D and trimming were established from the DNA sequence. Across this sample there are around 140,000 clones, with 93% seen only once. Together, the top ten hold around 5% of the sample.

The chain was built from TRBV7-8 and TRBJ2-2, and 9 junctional nucleotides match TRBD2. The sequencing here drew on peripheral blood, taken on day 0 of AZD1222 vaccination. The origin of this receptor is an adult in good health. The nucleotide sequence is TGTGCCAGCAGCTTAGCTCCACTTAGCGGGAGCGGCACCGGGGAGCTGTTTTTT. It translates as CASSLAPLSGSGTGELFF.